These 10 T cell receptor beta chains share one sample of origin, sequenced in a study of blood T cell repertoires in COVID-19. Repertoires were generated with immunoSEQ multiplex PCR, while TCRdb's copy carries only in-frame clones and drops some. The sample carries approximately 100,000 clones, approximately 70% recorded once. The sample taken for sequencing was peripheral blood. These receptors all stem from a man older than 75 with acute or convalescent COVID-19.

The CDR3 region is CASSRGTGRGMNTEAFF. The DNA of the CDR3 is TGTGCCAGCAGCCGGGGGACAGGGAGAGGGATGAACACTGAAGCTTTCTTT. V gene TRBV16 combines with J gene TRBJ1-1, with 9 bases matching TRBD1. J lost 0 bases, V lost 4 bases, and 9 bases had no gene match. In germline, CDR1 is KGHSY, CDR2 FQNENV. The CDR3 runs 17 residues.

This chain connects TRBV13 to TRBJ1-6; a weak D match, TRBD1 (5 bases). Looked up from germline, CDR1 is PRHDT and CDR2 is FYEKMQ (reference sequence). This CDR3 is built from 15 residues. V lost 5 bases, J lost 11 bases, and 19 bases lay in between. CDR3 residues: CASSAKGNKGTPLHF. CDR3 DNA sequence: TGTGCCAGCAGCGCCAAGGGGAACAAGGGAACACCCCTCCACTTT.

At least ten counts were recorded for this clone. The chain uses TRBV5-5 and TRBJ1-5; 9 positions agree with TRBD1. V gave up 4 bases and J gave up 6 bases; unmatched junction bases: 8. CDR1 and CDR2 (germline): SGHKS, YYEKEE (reference sequence). This CDR3 is 15 amino acids long. Here the CDR3 DNA reads TGTGCCAGCAGCCAGGGGGGGACAGGGACTCAGCCCCAGCATTTT. Its protein is CASSQGGTGTQPQHF.

This clone was recorded many times. The CDR3 coding sequence is TGTGCCAGCAGCCGCCGACTAGCGGGAGTTGGGGAGCAGTACTTC. Residues: CASSRRLAGVGEQYF. J is TRBJ2-7 and V is TRBV7-2; 12 bases map to TRBD2. The V gene end was trimmed by 5 bases and the J gene end by 7 bases; junction bases not matched to a gene: 9. Germline V gene data show CDR1 as SGHTA and CDR2 as FQGNSA. The CDR3 length is 15 residues. The variable domain in full, with the rest retrieved from reference TRBV7-2 and TRBJ2-7, is GAGVSQSPSNKVTEKGKDVELRCDPISGHTALYWYRQSLGQGLEFLIYFQGNSAPDKSGLPSDRFSAERTGGSVSTLTIQRTQQEDSAVYLCASSRRLAGVGEQYFGPGTRLTVT.

The V and J genes are TRBV5-1 and TRBJ2-7; TRBD2 matches 16 bases. V lost 0 bases and J lost 2; bases outside the gene matches: 2. CDR1 and CDR2 (germline): SGHRS, YFSETQ. The CDR3 is made up of 17 amino acids. The CDR3 DNA reads TGCGCCAGCAGCTTGGAGGGGACTAGCGGGAGGGCCTACGAGCAGTACTTC. Translated: CASSLEGTSGRAYEQYF.

Here the CDR3 reads CASSQEVGEWQFF. The CDR3 DNA is TGTGCCAGCAGCCAAGAGGTGGGCGAATGGCAGTTCTTC. The gene calls are TRBV3-1 (or the pseudogene TRBV3-2) and TRBJ2-1; D unclear. V shed 0 bases and J shed 12 bases, with 12 bases lying between them. The CDR3 totals 13 residues. Per germline, CDR1 LGHDT and CDR2 YNNKEL (reference sequence).

The gene calls are TRBV27 and TRBJ1-2; 7 nucleotides agree with TRBD1. The CDR3 loop spans 15 amino acids. From germline, CDR1 is MNHEY and CDR2 SMNVEV (reference sequence). Losses at the gene ends were 6 bases for V and 8 bases for J; bases not matched to a gene: 15. CDR3 sequence: CASSSVRTGEYGYTF. The CDR3 DNA is TGTGCCAGCAGCTCCGTGAGGACAGGCGAATACGGCTACACCTTC.

This sequence joins TRBV19 and TRBJ1-1; TRBD1 is a possible D gene (5 bases). The V and J ends lost 3 bases and 3 bases respectively, with 23 bases between them. The V gene's germline CDR1 is LNHDA and CDR2 SQIVND (reference sequence). The CDR3 covers 18 residues. This CDR3 is CASSIYRGSRGPDTEAFF. The CDR3 nucleotides are TGTGCCAGTAGTATTTATCGAGGATCTAGGGGTCCCGACACTGAAGCTTTCTTT.

The V and J genes are TRBV11-2 and TRBJ2-5; TRBD2 aligns across 11 bases. Trimming took 6 bases from V and 4 from J; bases not matched to a gene: 10. Germline CDR1 SGHAT, CDR2 FQNNGV. The CDR3 covers 16 residues. CDR3: CASSLFRLAGGETQYF. CDR3 bases: TGTGCCAGCAGTCTTTTTCGGCTAGCGGGAGGAGAGACCCAGTACTTC.

This CDR3 is CASSLRTSGSRNEQFF. In DNA, the CDR3 is TGTGCCAGCAGCCTGCGGACTAGCGGGAGCCGCAATGAGCAGTTCTTC. V gene TRBV3-1 (or the pseudogene TRBV3-2) combines with J gene TRBJ2-1; 13 positions match TRBD2. This CDR3 has 16 amino acids. In germline, CDR1 is LGHDT, CDR2 YNNKEL (reference sequence). The junction had 6 bases not matched to a gene; V was cut back by 4 bases and J by 6 bases.